The TCR beta chain described here comes from a study of cytomegalovirus exposure and HLA in healthy donors. General study findings and limits: Rare sequences made up most TCRs, while some public TCRs were found in many donors. Overall, roughly 150 TCR beta chains were annotated as cytomegalovirus-associated. The CMV antigen specificity of three CMV-associated chains was confirmed through in vitro analysis.

Germline trimming cut 0 bases from V and 10 bases from J; bases unmatched to any gene: 3. The CDR3 covers 15 residues. CDR1 SGHTA and CDR2 FQGTGA come from the germline V gene. The approximately 120-subject validation cohort, separate from the approximately 640-subject first cohort, included the donors. Using immunoSEQ multiplex PCR, the repertoire was profiled, and TCRdb retains in-frame clones only, with some absent. The sample shows over 110,000 clones, roughly 81% of them seen only once. Remarks on this clone: Its specificity is unknown.

The clonotype was recovered from a woman aged 25 to 45 in good health and CMV-seronegative. The sequenced sample was PBMCs. The chain employs TRBV7-3 and TRBJ1-6; 10 bases fit TRBD1. The CDR3 bases are TGTGCCAGCAGCTTAACGACAGGGGGCGGATCACCCCTCCACTTT. This translates into CASSLTTGGGSPLHF. The complete variable domain, with remaining parts taken from reference TRBV7-3 and TRBJ1-6, reads GAGVSQTPSNKVTEKGKYVELRCDPISGHTALYWYRQSLGQGPEFLIYFQGTGAADDSGLPNDRFFAVRPEGSVSTLKIQRTERGDSAVYLCASSLTTGGGSPLHFGNGTRLTVT.